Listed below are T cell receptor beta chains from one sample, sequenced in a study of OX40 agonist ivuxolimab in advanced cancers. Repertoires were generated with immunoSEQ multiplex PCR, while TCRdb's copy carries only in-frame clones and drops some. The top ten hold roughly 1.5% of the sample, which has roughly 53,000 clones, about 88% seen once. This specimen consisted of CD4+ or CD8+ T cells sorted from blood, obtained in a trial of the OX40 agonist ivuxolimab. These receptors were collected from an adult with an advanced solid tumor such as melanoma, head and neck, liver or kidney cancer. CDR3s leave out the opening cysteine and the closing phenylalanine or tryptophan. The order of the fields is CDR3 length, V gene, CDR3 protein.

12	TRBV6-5	ASSQGQGEETQY
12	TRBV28	ASSFDSLSRGYT
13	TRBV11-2	ASSSQQGLGTEAF
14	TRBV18	ASSPRQRFATDTQY
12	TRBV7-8	ASSWDKQNTEAF
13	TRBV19	ASSIDRDSNQPQH
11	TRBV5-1	ASSLGEGDGYT
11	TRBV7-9	ASSLGAGNTIY
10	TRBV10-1	ASSESGQPQH
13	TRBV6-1	ATNPARDNSYEQY
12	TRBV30	AWSVRDRDETQY
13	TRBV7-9	ASSLAADRNEKLF
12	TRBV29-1	SVGQQGAKGEQY
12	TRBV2	ASSDDSGANVLT
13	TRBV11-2	ASSFSIDPGNTIY
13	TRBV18	ASSRLRDIGNTIY
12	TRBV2	ASSEMTGNSPLH
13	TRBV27	ASSRRASWYNEQF
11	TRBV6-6	ASSPDRMSGYT
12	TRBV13	ASSFLTAYNEQF
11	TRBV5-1	ASSLGQGAEAF
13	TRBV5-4	ASSKRGDWSDTQY
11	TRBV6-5	ASRRQENTEAF
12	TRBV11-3	ASSLGGSEETQY
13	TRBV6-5	ASTYSRGHGTEAF
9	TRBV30	LLQGSNEQF
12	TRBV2	AITGQGGLGGYT
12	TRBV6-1	ASRSSNANYGYT
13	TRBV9	ASSVSPREGNTIY
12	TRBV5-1	ASSLGQESTEAF
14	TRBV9	ASSPSPTGMNEKLF
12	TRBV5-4	ASSLGQENTEAF
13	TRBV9	ASSVVSSVSETQY
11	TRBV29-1	SVWDSLNYGYT
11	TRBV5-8	ASSARSSYEQY
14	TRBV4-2	ASSQDRRKGGETQY
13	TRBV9	ASSVGGGGNTEAF
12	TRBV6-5	ASRRRTSGNTIY
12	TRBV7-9	ASGLAGGLYEQY
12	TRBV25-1	ASSPSGGGGGYT
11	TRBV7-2	ASSLKGAAQLF
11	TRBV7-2	ASSLAGKYEQY
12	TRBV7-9	ASSTTGTSYEQY
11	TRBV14	ASSQVLAAEQY
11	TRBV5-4	ASSRTGVREQY
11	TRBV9	ASSQGMNTEAF
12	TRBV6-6	ASSTTGSGNTIY
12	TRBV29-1	SVGQGASTDTQY
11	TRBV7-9	ASSLVLGEKLF
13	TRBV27	ASTPTSGVTDTQY